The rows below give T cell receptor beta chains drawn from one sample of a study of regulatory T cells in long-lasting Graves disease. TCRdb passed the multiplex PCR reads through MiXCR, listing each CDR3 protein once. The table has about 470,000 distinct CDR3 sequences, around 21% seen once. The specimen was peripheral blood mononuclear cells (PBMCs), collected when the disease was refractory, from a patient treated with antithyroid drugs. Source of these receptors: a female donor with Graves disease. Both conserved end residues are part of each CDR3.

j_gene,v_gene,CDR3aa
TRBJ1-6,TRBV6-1,CASSLGGSVGSPLHF
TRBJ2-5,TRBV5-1,CASSWPGRETQYF
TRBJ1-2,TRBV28,CASSRLGTGGVGYGYTF
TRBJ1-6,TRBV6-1,CASRGHYNPPLHF
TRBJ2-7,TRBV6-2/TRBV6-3,CASSLPDWENYEQYF
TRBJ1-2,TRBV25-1,CASRGQGANYGYTF
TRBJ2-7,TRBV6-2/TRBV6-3,CASSYRSASGSREQYF
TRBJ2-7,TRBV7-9,CASSYSAGSHEQYF
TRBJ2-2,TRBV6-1,CASSLNGELFF
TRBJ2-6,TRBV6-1,CASHLGSSGANVLTF
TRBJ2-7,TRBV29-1,CSVLLAGLSYEQYF
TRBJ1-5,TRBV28,CASSVQRNPQHF
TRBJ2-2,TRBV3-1,CASSHPFLQELFF
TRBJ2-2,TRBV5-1,CASSLAGGSTGELFF
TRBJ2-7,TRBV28,CASSFGSGQVQEQYF
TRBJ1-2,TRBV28,CASSLLGTGQTNYGYTF
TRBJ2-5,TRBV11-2,CASSQGDRALF
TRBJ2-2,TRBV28,CASSLPSGRGNTGELFF
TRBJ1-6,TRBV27,CASSLLEGSPLHF
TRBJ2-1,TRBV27,CASSLSSSTGSKQFF
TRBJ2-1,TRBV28,CASRLGWAGNEQFF
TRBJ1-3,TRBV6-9,CASSYSDSYSGNTIYF
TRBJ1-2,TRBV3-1,CASSQEGTAHGYTF
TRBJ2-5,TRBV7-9,CASSLFGQETQYF
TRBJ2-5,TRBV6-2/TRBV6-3,CASSYSGGLAGEETQYF
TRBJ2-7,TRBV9,CPRGQQGSPSDEQYF
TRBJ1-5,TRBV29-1,CSVLWGNQPQHF
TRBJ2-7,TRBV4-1,CASSRDADTLNEQYF
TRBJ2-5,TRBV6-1,CASNPGVGLETQYF
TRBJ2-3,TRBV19,CASSMVGRSGLDTQYF
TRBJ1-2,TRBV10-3,CAISETGDYGYTF
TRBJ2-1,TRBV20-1,CSARDLAGGQFGQFF
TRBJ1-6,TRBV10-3,CAIKLGQRRNSPLHF
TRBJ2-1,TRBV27,CASSLGGTYNEQFF
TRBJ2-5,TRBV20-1,CSAFAGTLQETQYF
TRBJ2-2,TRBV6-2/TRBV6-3,CASRSSGSRPGELFF
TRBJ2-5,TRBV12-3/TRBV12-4,CASSLAGVETQYF
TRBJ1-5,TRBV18,CAAGSGNQPQHF
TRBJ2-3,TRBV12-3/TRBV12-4,CASSASTASTDTQYF
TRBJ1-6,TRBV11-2,CASRYSYNSPLHF
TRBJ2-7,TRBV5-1,CASSPGTSGFSSYEQYF
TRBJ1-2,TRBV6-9,CASSSPLPNYGYTF